Included here is one TCR beta chain sequence, with context. Using immunoSEQ multiplex PCR, the repertoire was profiled, and TCRdb retains in-frame clones only, with some absent. The sample yields 18,000 or so clones, 88% seen once. Trimming cost V 5 bases and J 0 bases; bases outside gene matches: 0. The germline V gene has CDR1 SGHRS and CDR2 YFSETQ. The CDR3 totals 13 residues. The sample belongs to a study of T cell changes during pregnancy in multiple sclerosis. The chain is built from TRBV5-1 and TRBJ1-2; 8 bases fit TRBD1. The TCR was taken from a female donor in good health, enrolled as a control in a pregnancy study. The specimen comprised CD4+ T cells from peripheral blood mononuclear cells, sampled in the first trimester of pregnancy. The CDR3 loop reads CASRQGANYGYTF. CDR3 bases: TGCGCCAGCAGACAGGGGGCTAACTATGGCTACACCTTC.